These T cell receptor beta chains were read from a single sample in a study of breast tumors, draining lymph nodes, adjacent tissues. TCRdb re-analysed the multiplex PCR reads in MiXCR, keeping a single row per CDR3 protein. Of more than 20,000 distinct CDR3 sequences listed, roughly 60% are singletons. The sample consisted of breast tumor tissue. The receptors were sampled from a female donor with breast cancer. Some clones in this sample may be carry-over from other donors' samples. Each CDR3 is given with its conserved first and last residue. The D gene is left open where the match is weak. The listing skips clone size in some rows; elsewhere it reads once, few, many or a size class.

J gene | V gene | clone size | D gene | CDR3 DNA | CDR3 protein
TRBJ2-7 | TRBV27 | many | TRBD2 | TGTGCCAGCAGCCCAGAGGCCCCACTAGCGGGAGGGCTTTACGAGCAGTACTTC | CASSPEAPLAGGLYEQYF
TRBJ1-2 | TRBV4-1 | . | TRBD1 | TGTGCCAGCAGCCCGACAGGGGACTATGGCTACACCTTC | CASSPTGDYGYTF
TRBJ2-2 | TRBV12-3/TRBV12-4 | medium-sized | TRBD1 | TGTGCCAGCAGGAGACAGGGGACTGGTGGGGAGCTGTTTTTT | CASRRQGTGGELFF
TRBJ2-2 | TRBV7-8 | many | . | TGTGCCAGCAGCTTAGGCCAGCTGAACACCGGGGAGCTGTTTTTT | CASSLGQLNTGELFF
TRBJ2-7 | TRBV20-1 | . | . | TGCAGTGCAACGACCCCTGAGGTGGGGTACGAGCAGTACTTC | CSATTPEVGYEQYF
TRBJ1-2 | TRBV5-6 | many | . | TGTGCCAGCAGCCAGCTGGGAGAACCCAAAAGCTATGGCTACACCTTC | CASSQLGEPKSYGYTF
TRBJ2-7 | TRBV19 | . | . | TGTGCCAGTAGTTACGGCAGAACCTACGAGCAGTACTTC | CASSYGRTYEQYF
TRBJ2-3 | TRBV30 | . | TRBD1 | TGTGCCTGGAGTGACGGACAGGAGACAGATACGCAGTATTTT | CAWSDGQETDTQYF
TRBJ2-1 | TRBV10-3 | medium-sized | . | TGTGCCATCAGTGATTCAGGGGGGTTTCTCAATGAGCAGTTCTTC | CAISDSGGFLNEQFF
TRBJ2-2 | TRBV15 | . | . | TGTGCCACCAGCAGAGACAGGACAGTAGGAACCGGGGAGCTGTTTTTT | CATSRDRTVGTGELFF
TRBJ2-5 | TRBV12-3/TRBV12-4 | medium-sized | TRBD2 | TGTGCCAGTCAACTAGCGGGAGTAGAGACCCAGTACTTC | CASQLAGVETQYF
TRBJ2-1 | TRBV30 | many | TRBD1 | TGTGCCTGGGACAGGGGAAATGAGCAGTTCTTC | CAWDRGNEQFF
TRBJ2-2 | TRBV6-6 | . | TRBD2 | TGTGCCAGCAGTTCACTTTTCGCCGGGACTAGCGGGGGATCGGGCGAGCTGTTTTTT | CASSSLFAGTSGGSGELFF
TRBJ2-1 | TRBV19 | many | . | TGTGCCAGTAGTATGTCCCCACCCACTGAGCAGTTCTTC | CASSMSPPTEQFF
TRBJ2-3 | TRBV4-3 | . | . | TGCGCCAGCAGCCAAGATGAGGATACGCAGTATTTT | CASSQDEDTQYF
TRBJ2-2 | TRBV6-5 | few | TRBD2 | TGTGCCAGAAGACTAGCGGGAGCCACCGGGGAGCTGTTTTTT | CARRLAGATGELFF
TRBJ2-1 | TRBV20-1 | . | TRBD1 | TGCAGTGCTAAACGGACAGGGGAGGGTTCCAATGAGCAGTTCTTC | CSAKRTGEGSNEQFF
TRBJ1-3 | TRBV7-8 | medium-sized | . | TGTGCCAGCAGCTTAGAATCTCCGTGGACAGCTGGAAACACCATATATTTT | CASSLESPWTAGNTIYF
TRBJ2-2 | TRBV11-2 | few | . | TGTGCCAGCAGCTTAGATCGCAAGGCCGGGGAGCTGTTTTTT | CASSLDRKAGELFF
TRBJ2-1 | TRBV7-9 | . | . | TGTGCCAGCAGCTTAGACAGGGAGCAGTTCTTC | CASSLDREQFF
TRBJ1-3 | TRBV5-1 | . | TRBD1 | TGCGCCAGCAGCAAGACAGGGGCCGGAAACACCATATATTTT | CASSKTGAGNTIYF
TRBJ2-2 | TRBV29-1 | . | TRBD2 | TGCAGCGTGACGGTGGGAACTAGCGGGAAGCCCGGGGAGCTGTTTTTT | CSVTVGTSGKPGELFF
TRBJ1-2 | TRBV11-2 | . | . | TGTGCCAGCAGCTTCGCCCGAGACAGGCGAAATGGTGGCTACACCTTC | CASSFARDRRNGGYTF
TRBJ1-4 | TRBV19 | . | . | TGTGCCAGTCAGCCGATCAGGGAGGTCGAAAAACTGTTTTTT | CASQPIREVEKLFF
TRBJ1-4 | TRBV6-5 | many | TRBD1 | TGTGCCAGCAGACACCCGGGACAGGCTAATGAAAAACTGTTTTTT | CASRHPGQANEKLFF
TRBJ1-4 | TRBV11-3 | . | . | TGTGCCAGCAGCTCCCCCCAGGGGATGAGAAATGAAAAACTGTTTTTT | CASSSPQGMRNEKLFF